A selection of T cell receptor beta chains follows, all from one sample in a study of cytomegalovirus exposure and HLA in healthy donors. Method: immunoSEQ multiplex PCR; TCRdb's copy keeps in-frame clones and lacks some. The profile shows around 85,000 clones, around 80% of them singletons. The sequenced sample was PBMCs. The origin of the receptors is a man aged 25 to 40 in good health and CMV-seronegative. The CDR3 runs from the conserved cysteine through the conserved F or W. D genes are given only for firm matches. Some rows have no size entry. The others give once, few or many, or a class for an expanded clone.

j_call: TRBJ2-1; clone_size: NA; d_call: NA; v_call: TRBV5-1; cdr3_nt: TGCGCCAGCAGCTTGGGTGGGGGGAGTTACGTAAATGAGCAGTTCTTC; cdr3_aa: CASSLGGGSYVNEQFF
j_call: TRBJ2-7; clone_size: NA; d_call: NA; v_call: TRBV7-8; cdr3_nt: TGTGCCAGCAGCTTAAGGGGGAGCCCCTACGAGCAGTACTTC; cdr3_aa: CASSLRGSPYEQYF
j_call: TRBJ2-7; clone_size: few; d_call: NA; v_call: TRBV30; cdr3_nt: TGTGCCTGGAGTGTAAGTCAGACTTCGGGCGAGCAGTACTTC; cdr3_aa: CAWSVSQTSGEQYF
j_call: TRBJ2-2; clone_size: NA; d_call: TRBD2; v_call: TRBV4-3; cdr3_nt: TGCGCCAGCAGCCAATTCGGACTAGCAGGCGGCGGGGAGCTGTTTTTT; cdr3_aa: CASSQFGLAGGGELFF
j_call: TRBJ2-7; clone_size: NA; d_call: TRBD1; v_call: TRBV4-3; cdr3_nt: TGCGCCAGCAGCCAAGAGGGGACAGGGGGCTGGGAGCAGTACTTC; cdr3_aa: CASSQEGTGGWEQYF
j_call: TRBJ1-1; clone_size: NA; d_call: NA; v_call: TRBV19; cdr3_nt: TGTGCCAGTAGCTACAGGGCGGACACTGAAGCTTTCTTT; cdr3_aa: CASSYRADTEAFF
j_call: TRBJ1-1; clone_size: NA; d_call: NA; v_call: TRBV28; cdr3_nt: TGTGCCAGCAGTCTCATCCAGGCTAACACTGAAGCTTTCTTT; cdr3_aa: CASSLIQANTEAFF
j_call: TRBJ1-4; clone_size: NA; d_call: NA; v_call: TRBV5-1; cdr3_nt: TGCGCCAGCAGCTTGGAACGGGGGTCTGAAAAACTGTTTTTT; cdr3_aa: CASSLERGSEKLFF
j_call: TRBJ1-4; clone_size: few; d_call: NA; v_call: TRBV30; cdr3_nt: TGTGCCTGGAGTGTGGGGGCGTTCAATGAAAAACTGTTTTTT; cdr3_aa: CAWSVGAFNEKLFF
j_call: TRBJ1-1; clone_size: NA; d_call: NA; v_call: TRBV7-8; cdr3_nt: TGTGCCAGCAGCCGACCGGGACACTCAAGTGAAGCTTTCTTT; cdr3_aa: CASSRPGHSSEAFF
j_call: TRBJ2-7; clone_size: few; d_call: TRBD1; v_call: TRBV19; cdr3_nt: TGTGCCAGTAGTCGGACAGGGGGCTTCTACGAGCAGTACTTC; cdr3_aa: CASSRTGGFYEQYF
j_call: TRBJ1-2; clone_size: NA; d_call: NA; v_call: TRBV2; cdr3_nt: TGTGCCAGCATCAGGGATAGAGGTGGCTACACCTTC; cdr3_aa: CASIRDRGGYTF
j_call: TRBJ2-6; clone_size: NA; d_call: NA; v_call: TRBV5-4; cdr3_nt: TGTGCCAGCAGCTTGGTTCTCGGGTCCGGGGCCAACGTCCTGACTTTC; cdr3_aa: CASSLVLGSGANVLTF
j_call: TRBJ1-2; clone_size: NA; d_call: NA; v_call: TRBV12-5; cdr3_nt: TGTGCTAGTGGTTTGGAGGGGTCCTATGGCTACACCTTC; cdr3_aa: CASGLEGSYGYTF
j_call: TRBJ2-3; clone_size: NA; d_call: TRBD1; v_call: TRBV14; cdr3_nt: TGTGCCAGCAGCCAAGGGACAGGGGTTAGGACAGATACGCAGTATTTT; cdr3_aa: CASSQGTGVRTDTQYF
j_call: TRBJ1-3; clone_size: NA; d_call: NA; v_call: TRBV2; cdr3_nt: TGTGCCAGCAGTGGGACCCCAGGGTCTTCGGGAAACACCATATATTTT; cdr3_aa: CASSGTPGSSGNTIYF
j_call: TRBJ1-5; clone_size: NA; d_call: NA; v_call: TRBV15; cdr3_nt: TGTGCCACCAGCAACCAGAATCAGCCCCAGCATTTT; cdr3_aa: CATSNQNQPQHF
j_call: TRBJ2-7; clone_size: NA; d_call: NA; v_call: TRBV5-1; cdr3_nt: TGCGCCAGCAGCTTGTACGGGAGTAACTACGAGCAGTACTTC; cdr3_aa: CASSLYGSNYEQYF
j_call: TRBJ2-7; clone_size: NA; d_call: TRBD1; v_call: TRBV19; cdr3_nt: TGTGCCAGTAGTATCCCGGGACAGCTATACGAGCAGTACTTC; cdr3_aa: CASSIPGQLYEQYF
j_call: TRBJ2-7; clone_size: NA; d_call: TRBD1; v_call: TRBV28; cdr3_nt: TGTGCCAGCACGTCCCTGGGGACAGGGGCCGAGCAGTACTTC; cdr3_aa: CASTSLGTGAEQYF
j_call: TRBJ1-2; clone_size: once; d_call: NA; v_call: TRBV18; cdr3_nt: TGTGCCAGCTCACCATTACCGTCGCAGGCCGACTATGGCTACACCTTC; cdr3_aa: CASSPLPSQADYGYTF
j_call: TRBJ1-5; clone_size: NA; d_call: TRBD1; v_call: TRBV6-5; cdr3_nt: TGTGCCAGCAGCGGGGACAGGGTAAATCAGCCCCAGCATTTT; cdr3_aa: CASSGDRVNQPQHF
j_call: TRBJ2-5; clone_size: few; d_call: NA; v_call: TRBV4-1; cdr3_nt: TGCGCCAGCAGCCAAGATGCGACAGAAGAGACCCAGTACTTC; cdr3_aa: CASSQDATEETQYF